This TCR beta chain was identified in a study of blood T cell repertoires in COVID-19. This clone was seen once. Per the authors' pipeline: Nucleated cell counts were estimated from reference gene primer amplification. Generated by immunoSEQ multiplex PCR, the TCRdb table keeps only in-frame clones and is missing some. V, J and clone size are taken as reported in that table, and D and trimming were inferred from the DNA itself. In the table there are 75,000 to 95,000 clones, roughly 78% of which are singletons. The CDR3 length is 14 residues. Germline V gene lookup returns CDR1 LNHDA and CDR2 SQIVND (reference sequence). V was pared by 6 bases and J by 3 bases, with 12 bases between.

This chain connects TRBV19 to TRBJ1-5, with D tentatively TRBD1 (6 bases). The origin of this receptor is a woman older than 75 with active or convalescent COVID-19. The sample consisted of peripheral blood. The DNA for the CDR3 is TGTGCCAGTAGAGAGACAGGAGTCAATCAGCCCCAGCATTTT. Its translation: CASRETGVNQPQHF.